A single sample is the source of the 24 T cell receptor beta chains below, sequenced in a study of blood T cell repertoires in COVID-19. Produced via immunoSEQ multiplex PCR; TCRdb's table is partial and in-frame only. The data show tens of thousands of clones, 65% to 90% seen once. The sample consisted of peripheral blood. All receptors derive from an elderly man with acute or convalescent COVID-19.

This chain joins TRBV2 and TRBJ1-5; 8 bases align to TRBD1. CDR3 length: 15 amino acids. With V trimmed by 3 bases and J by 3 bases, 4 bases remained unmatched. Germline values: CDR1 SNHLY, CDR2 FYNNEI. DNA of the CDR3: TGTGCCAGCAGTGAGTACAGGGGGTTCAATCAGCCCCAGCATTTT. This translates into CASSEYRGFNQPQHF.

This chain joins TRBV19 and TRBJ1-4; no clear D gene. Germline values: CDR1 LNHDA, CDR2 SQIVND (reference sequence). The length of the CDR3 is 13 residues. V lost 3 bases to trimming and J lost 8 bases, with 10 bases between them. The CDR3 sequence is CASSMRAWEKLFF. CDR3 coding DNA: TGTGCCAGTAGTATGCGGGCTTGGGAAAAACTGTTTTTT.

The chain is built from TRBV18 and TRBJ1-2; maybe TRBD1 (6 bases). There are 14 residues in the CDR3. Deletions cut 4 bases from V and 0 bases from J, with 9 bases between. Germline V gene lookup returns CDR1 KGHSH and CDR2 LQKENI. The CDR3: CASSHREANYGYTF. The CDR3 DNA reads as TGTGCCAGCTCACACAGGGAAGCTAACTATGGCTACACCTTC.

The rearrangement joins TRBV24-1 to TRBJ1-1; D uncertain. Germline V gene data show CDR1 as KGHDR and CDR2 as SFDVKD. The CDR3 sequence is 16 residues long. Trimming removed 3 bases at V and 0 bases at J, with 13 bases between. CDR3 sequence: CATSDLDWEVNTEAFF. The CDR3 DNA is TGTGCCACCAGTGATCTGGACTGGGAGGTGAACACTGAAGCTTTCTTT.

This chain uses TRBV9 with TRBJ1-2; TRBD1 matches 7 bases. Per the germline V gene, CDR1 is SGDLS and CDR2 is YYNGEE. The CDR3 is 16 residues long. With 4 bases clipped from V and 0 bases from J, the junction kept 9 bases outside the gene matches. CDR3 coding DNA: TGTGCCAGCAGCTTGGAGGGGGCAAGGGCTAACTATGGCTACACCTTC. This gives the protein CASSLEGARANYGYTF.

The CDR3, as DNA: TGTGCCAGTAGTATAAATTGGACACCAAGGAACTATGGCTACACCTTC. Protein sequence: CASSINWTPRNYGYTF. V gene TRBV19 combines with J gene TRBJ1-2, with D maybe TRBD1 (5 bases). CDR3 size: 16 residues. Per germline, CDR1 LNHDA and CDR2 SQIVND (reference sequence). The ends were cut back, 2 bases at V and 2 bases at J, with 15 bases in the middle.

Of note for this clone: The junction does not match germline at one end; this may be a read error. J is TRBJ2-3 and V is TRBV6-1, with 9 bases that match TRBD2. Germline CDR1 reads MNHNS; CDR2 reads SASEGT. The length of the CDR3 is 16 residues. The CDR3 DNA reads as TGTGCCAGCCGTGAACCGAGCGGGAGGAGCACAGATACGCAGTATTTT. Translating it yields CASREPSGRSTDTQYF.

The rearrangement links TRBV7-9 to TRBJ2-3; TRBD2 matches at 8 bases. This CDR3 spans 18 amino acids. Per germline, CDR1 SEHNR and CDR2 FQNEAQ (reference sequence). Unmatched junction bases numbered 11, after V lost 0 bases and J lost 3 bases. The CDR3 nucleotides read TGTGCCAGCAGCTTAGCTTCTGTAGCGGGATCGGGTACAGATACGCAGTATTTT. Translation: CASSLASVAGSGTDTQYF.

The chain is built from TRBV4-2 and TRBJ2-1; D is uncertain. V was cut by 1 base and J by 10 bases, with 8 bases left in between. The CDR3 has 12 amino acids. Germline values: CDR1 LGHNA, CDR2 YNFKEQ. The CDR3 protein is CASSQVAVEQFF. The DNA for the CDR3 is TGTGCCAGCAGCCAAGTCGCAGTCGAGCAGTTCTTC.

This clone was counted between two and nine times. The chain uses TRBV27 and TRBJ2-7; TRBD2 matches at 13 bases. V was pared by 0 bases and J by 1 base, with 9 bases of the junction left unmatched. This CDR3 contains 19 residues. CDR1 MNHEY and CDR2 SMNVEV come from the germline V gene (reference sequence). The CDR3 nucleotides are TGTGCCAGCAGTTTATCTATGACTAGCGGGAGGCCCGGATCCTACGAGCAGTACTTC. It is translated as CASSLSMTSGRPGSYEQYF.

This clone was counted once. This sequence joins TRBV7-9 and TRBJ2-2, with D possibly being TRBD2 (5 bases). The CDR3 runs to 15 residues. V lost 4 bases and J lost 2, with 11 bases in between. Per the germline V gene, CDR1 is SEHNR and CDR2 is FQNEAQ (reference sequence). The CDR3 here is CASSSGLANTGELFF. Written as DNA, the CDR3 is TGTGCCAGCAGCTCCGGGCTAGCTAACACCGGGGAGCTGTTTTTT.

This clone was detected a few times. CDR3 nucleotides: TGTGCCATCAGTAGGGGTGGGAGCACAGATACGCAGTATTTT. It is translated as CAISRGGSTDTQYF. The chain recombines TRBV10-3 with TRBJ2-3; possibly TRBD1 for D (5 bases). V lost 5 bases and J 0 bases, leaving 9 bases between the germline ends. CDR3 size: 14 residues. Germline CDR1 ENHRY, CDR2 SYGVKD.

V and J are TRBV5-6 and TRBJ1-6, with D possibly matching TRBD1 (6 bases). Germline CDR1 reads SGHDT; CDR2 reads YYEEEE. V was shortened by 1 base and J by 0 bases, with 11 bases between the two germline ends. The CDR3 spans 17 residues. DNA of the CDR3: TGTGCCAGCAGCTTGAGAACAGGGCGCTCCTATAATTCACCCCTCCACTTT. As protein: CASSLRTGRSYNSPLHF.

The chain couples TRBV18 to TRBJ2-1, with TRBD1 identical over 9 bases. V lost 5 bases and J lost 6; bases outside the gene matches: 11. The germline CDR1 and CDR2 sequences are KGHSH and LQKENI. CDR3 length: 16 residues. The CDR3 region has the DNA TGTGCCAGCTCAATATCCCGGGACAGGGTTGGCAATGAGCAGTTCTTC. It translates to CASSISRDRVGNEQFF.

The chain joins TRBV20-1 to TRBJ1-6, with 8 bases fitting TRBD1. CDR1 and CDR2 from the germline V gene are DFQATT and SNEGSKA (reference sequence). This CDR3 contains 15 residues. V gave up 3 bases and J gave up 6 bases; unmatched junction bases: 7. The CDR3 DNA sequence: TGCAGTGCTAGTCCCGGTGGACAGGGTAATTCACCCCTCCACTTT. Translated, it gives CSASPGGQGNSPLHF.

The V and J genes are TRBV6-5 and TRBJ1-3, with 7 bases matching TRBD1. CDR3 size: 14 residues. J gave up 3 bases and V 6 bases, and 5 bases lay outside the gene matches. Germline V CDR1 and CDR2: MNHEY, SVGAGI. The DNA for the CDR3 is TGTGCCAGCAGAACACAGGGGAATGGAAACACCATATATTTT. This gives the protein CASRTQGNGNTIYF.

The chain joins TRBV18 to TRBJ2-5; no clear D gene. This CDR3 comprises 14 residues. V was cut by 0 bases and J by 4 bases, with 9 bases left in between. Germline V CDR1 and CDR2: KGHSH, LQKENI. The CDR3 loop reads CASSPPNERETQYF. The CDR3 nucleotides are TGTGCCAGCTCACCACCGAACGAGAGAGAGACCCAGTACTTC.

The CDR3 loop reads CASSPTENSPLHF. For the CDR3, the DNA is TGTGCCAGCAGCCCTACAGAAAATTCACCCCTCCACTTT. The J gene is TRBJ1-6, the V gene TRBV6-2 or TRBV6-3; D is uncertain. Germline-derived CDR1 and CDR2 are MNHEY and SVGEGT. V shed 6 bases and J shed 7 bases, with 10 bases lying between them. CDR3 length: 13 amino acids.

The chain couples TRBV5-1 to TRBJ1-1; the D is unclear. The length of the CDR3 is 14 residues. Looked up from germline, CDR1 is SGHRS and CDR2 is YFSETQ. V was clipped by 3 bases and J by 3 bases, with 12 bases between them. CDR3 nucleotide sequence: TGCGCCAGCAGCTCGGGCCTCGGGGACACTGAAGCTTTCTTT. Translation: CASSSGLGDTEAFF.

CDR3 loop: CASGDVDRGRGGYGYTF. CDR3 nucleotides: TGTGCCAGCGGGGATGTGGACAGGGGGCGAGGGGGCTATGGCTACACCTTC. The genes are TRBV27 and TRBJ1-2; TRBD1 matches 11 bases. This CDR3 is 17 amino acids long. CDR1 and CDR2 (germline): MNHEY, SMNVEV (reference sequence). Trimming cost V 8 bases and J 4 bases; bases outside gene matches: 15.

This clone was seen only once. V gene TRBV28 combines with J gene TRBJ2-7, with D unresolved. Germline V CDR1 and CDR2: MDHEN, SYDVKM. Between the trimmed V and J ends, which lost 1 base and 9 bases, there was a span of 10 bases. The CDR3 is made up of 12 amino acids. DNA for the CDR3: TGTGCCAGCAGTTTATCAGTATCTCGGCAGTACTTC. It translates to CASSLSVSRQYF.

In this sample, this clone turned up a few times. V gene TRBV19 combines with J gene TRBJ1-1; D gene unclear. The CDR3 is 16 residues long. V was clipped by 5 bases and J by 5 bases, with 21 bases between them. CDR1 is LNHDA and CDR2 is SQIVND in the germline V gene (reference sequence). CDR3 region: CASSEASIGSRTEAFF. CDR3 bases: TGTGCCAGTAGTGAGGCGAGTATCGGTAGCCGGACTGAAGCTTTCTTT.

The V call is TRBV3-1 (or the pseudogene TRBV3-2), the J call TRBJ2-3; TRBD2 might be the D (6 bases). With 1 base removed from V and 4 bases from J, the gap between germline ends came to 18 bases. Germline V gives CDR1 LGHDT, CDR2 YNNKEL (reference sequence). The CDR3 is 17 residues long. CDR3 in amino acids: CASSQAKFTSKADTQYF. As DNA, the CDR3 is TGTGCCAGCAGCCAAGCAAAATTTACTAGCAAGGCAGATACGCAGTATTTT.

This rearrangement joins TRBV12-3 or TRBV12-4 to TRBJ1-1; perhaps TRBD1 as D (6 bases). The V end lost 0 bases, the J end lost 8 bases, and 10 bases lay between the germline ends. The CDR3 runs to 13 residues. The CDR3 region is CASSLAAGAEAFF. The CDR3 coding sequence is TGTGCCAGCAGTTTAGCGGCGGGGGCAGAAGCTTTCTTT.